Listed here are 23 T cell receptor beta chains from one sample, sequenced in a study of somatic mutations in cytotoxic T cells in rheumatoid arthritis. Repertoires were generated with immunoSEQ multiplex PCR, while TCRdb's copy carries only in-frame clones and drops some. The sample holds about 23,000 clones, approximately 81% seen once. Sequencing used CD8+ T cells sorted from blood. These receptors all come from an adult with rheumatoid arthritis.

V gene TRBV7-9 combines with J gene TRBJ2-7; D is unclear. Germline assignment: CDR1 SEHNR and CDR2 FQNEAQ (reference sequence). CDR3 size: 13 residues. V gave up 6 bases and J gave up 3 bases, with 12 bases separating them. CDR3 sequence (DNA): TGTGCCAGCAGATTCCAGACTGACTACGAGCAGTACTTC. It encodes CASRFQTDYEQYF.

This clone was seen just once. The chain carries TRBV6-5 and TRBJ1-2; D remains ambiguous. Trimming removed 0 bases from V and 0 bases from J, with 8 bases in between. CDR1 is MNHEY, CDR2 SVGAGI, per germline. The CDR3 totals 15 residues. CDR3 coding DNA: TGTGCCAGCAGTTACTCTTACAGAGCTAACTATGGCTACACCTTC. It yields the protein CASSYSYRANYGYTF.

The rearrangement joins TRBV10-1 to TRBJ2-2, with 10 positions matching TRBD1. Germline values: CDR1 WNHNN, CDR2 SYGVQD (reference sequence). V trimming: 6 bases; J trimming: 5 bases; junction bases outside the gene matches: 12. There are 17 residues in the CDR3. CDR3 in DNA: TGCGCCAGCAGCGCTACTTCCAGACAGGGGGCTACCGGGGAGCTGTTTTTT. Translated: CASSATSRQGATGELFF.

This rearrangement joins TRBV14 to TRBJ2-3; D perhaps matches TRBD2 (7 bases). CDR1 is SGHDN and CDR2 is FVKESK in the germline V gene. The V end lost 10 bases, the J end lost 0 bases, and 17 bases lay between the germline ends. The CDR3 contains 15 residues. The chain's CDR3 is CATPGGRGSTDTQYF. The CDR3 nucleotides read TGTGCCACGCCTGGGGGGCGGGGGAGCACAGATACGCAGTATTTT. The variable domain in full, with the rest retrieved from reference TRBV14 and TRBJ2-3, is EAGVTQFPSHSVIEKGQTVTLRCDPISGHDNLYWYRRVMGKEIKFLLHFVKESKQDESGMPNNRFLAERTGGTYSTLKVQPAELEDSGVYFCATPGGRGSTDTQYFGPGTRLTVL.

The chain has TRBV27 and TRBJ1-1; D might be TRBD1 (5 bases). The length of the CDR3 is 13 residues. Trimming pared 2 bases from V and 5 bases from J, leaving 9 bases between. From germline, CDR1 is MNHEY and CDR2 SMNVEV (reference sequence). The CDR3: CASSLQGRTEAFF. The CDR3 coding sequence is TGTGCCAGCAGTTTACAGGGAAGGACTGAAGCTTTCTTT.

The chain couples TRBV7-9 to TRBJ2-2; no clear D gene. Germline V gives CDR1 SEHNR, CDR2 FQNEAQ (reference sequence). The ends were cut back, 5 bases at V and 2 bases at J, with 9 bases in the middle. The CDR3 has 14 residues. The CDR3 DNA follows: TGTGCCAGCAGCGATCTTATCAACACCGGGGAGCTGTTTTTT. Its translation: CASSDLINTGELFF.

CDR3 DNA: TGTGCCAGCAGCTTGGTTCCGGGACAGGGGCACGGCTACACCTTC. Residues: CASSLVPGQGHGYTF. The V call is TRBV5-6, the J call TRBJ1-2; 10 bases map to TRBD1. The trim removed 0 bases at V and 8 bases at J, leaving 7 bases unmatched. This CDR3 contains 15 residues. Germline V CDR1 and CDR2: SGHDT, YYEEEE.

The chain recombines TRBV5-6 with TRBJ1-1; possible D gene TRBD1, 5 bases. This CDR3 comprises 14 residues. V dropped 0 bases and J dropped 1 base, with 7 bases sitting between them. Germline V lookup: CDR1 SGHDT, CDR2 YYEEEE. This chain's CDR3 is CASSLAGGNTEAFF. Here the CDR3 DNA reads TGTGCCAGCAGCTTGGCTGGGGGGAACACTGAAGCTTTCTTT.

V usage is TRBV7-9 and J usage is TRBJ1-2; D unclear. The germline gives CDR1 SEHNR, CDR2 FQNEAQ (reference sequence). CDR3 length: 12 amino acids. Between the trimmed V and J ends, which lost 4 bases and 7 bases, there was a span of 10 bases. The chain's CDR3 is CASSSVEVGYTF. The CDR3 DNA is TGTGCCAGCAGCTCGGTCGAGGTTGGCTACACCTTC.

The rearrangement uses TRBV27 and TRBJ1-2; D is unresolved. CDR3 length: 12 residues. Germline loops: CDR1 MNHEY, CDR2 SMNVEV (reference sequence). The ends were cut back, 5 bases at V and 11 bases at J, with 15 bases in the middle. CDR3 coding DNA: TGTGCCAGCAGTCCTGGACTGGGTTTATACACCTTC. The encoded protein is CASSPGLGLYTF.

CDR3 sequence reads: CASGTGANSPLHF. The DNA for the CDR3 is TGTGCCAGTGGAACAGGGGCTAATTCACCCCTCCACTTT. The rearrangement uses TRBV19 and TRBJ1-6, with 7 bases aligning to TRBD1. The V and J ends lost 8 bases and 6 bases, in that order; junction bases with no gene match: 4. Germline assignment: CDR1 LNHDA and CDR2 SQIVND (reference sequence). The CDR3 is 13 residues long.

J is TRBJ2-7 and V is TRBV7-2, with D perhaps TRBD1 (6 bases). V was shortened by 5 bases and J by 3 bases, with 14 bases between the two germline ends. CDR1 is SGHTA and CDR2 is FQGNSA in the germline V gene. The CDR3 runs 14 residues. The CDR3 protein is CASSLGTLDYEQYF. The CDR3 DNA is TGTGCCAGCAGCCTCGGGACATTAGACTACGAGCAGTACTTC.

V and J are TRBV18 and TRBJ1-5; 12 bases line up with TRBD1. After removal of 6 bases from V and 4 bases from J, the junction contained 13 bases not matched to a gene. This CDR3 is 18 amino acids long. Germline V gene sequence: CDR1 KGHSH, CDR2 LQKENI. As DNA, the CDR3 is TGTGCCAGCTCTCAACTACCGGGACAGGGGGCGATGAATCAGCCCCAGCATTTT. Its protein product is CASSQLPGQGAMNQPQHF.

The chain couples TRBV19 to TRBJ1-5; D is unresolved. The V gene's germline CDR1 is LNHDA and CDR2 SQIVND (reference sequence). The V end lost 1 base, the J end lost 3 bases, and 4 bases lay between the germline ends. The CDR3 extends over 13 amino acids. The DNA of the CDR3 is TGTGCCAGTAGTATAGGGTTCAATCAGCCCCAGCATTTT. Protein sequence: CASSIGFNQPQHF.

The chain recombines TRBV5-1 with TRBJ1-2, with TRBD1 as a possible D gene (6 bases). CDR1 and CDR2 from the germline V gene are SGHRS and YFSETQ. With 1 base removed from V and 6 bases from J, the gap between germline ends came to 10 bases. The CDR3 extends over 13 amino acids. CDR3 sequence: CASSLQGRDGYTF. For the CDR3, the DNA is TGCGCCAGCAGCTTGCAGGGGAGGGATGGCTACACCTTC.

This clone came up once. The genes are TRBV5-6 and TRBJ2-2; D is unresolved. Germline V gene data show CDR1 as SGHDT and CDR2 as YYEEEE. The V end lost 1 base, the J end lost 3 bases, and 7 bases lay between the germline ends. This CDR3 contains 14 residues. In DNA form, the CDR3 reads TGTGCCAGCAGCTTGAGTGGAGACACCGGGGAGCTGTTTTTT. Translation gives CASSLSGDTGELFF. Filled out from reference TRBV5-6 and TRBJ2-2, the complete variable domain reads DAGVTQSPTHLIKTRGQQVTLRCSPKSGHDTVSWYQQALGQGPQFIFQYYEEEERQRGNFPDRFSGHQFPNYSSELNVNALLLGDSALYLCASSLSGDTGELFFGEGSRLTVL.

This clone is labeled medium-sized. The V call is TRBV19, the J call TRBJ2-7; D unclear. Trimming cost V 5 bases and J 2 bases, with 7 bases left between them. Germline values: CDR1 LNHDA, CDR2 SQIVND (reference sequence). The CDR3 runs to 12 residues. The CDR3 coding sequence is TGTGCCAGTAGTTCCCGACCCTACGAGCAGTACTTC. The encoded protein is CASSSRPYEQYF.

The chain has TRBV11-3 and TRBJ1-6, with D hard to call. CDR1 and CDR2 (germline): SGHNT, YENEEA. This CDR3 is 18 amino acids long. V lost 2 bases, J lost 5 bases, and 19 bases lay in between. CDR3 sequence (DNA): TGTGCCAGCAGCTTACGGGTAATGGAGACCTCGGATAATTCACCCCTCCACTTT. Translation gives CASSLRVMETSDNSPLHF. The full variable domain, in which reference TRBV11-3 and TRBJ1-6 provide the parts outside the CDR3, is EAGVVQSPRYKIIEKKQPVAFWCNPISGHNTLYWYLQNLGQGPELLIRYENEEAVDDSQLPKDRFSAERLKGVDSTLKIQPAELGDSAVYLCASSLRVMETSDNSPLHFGNGTRLTVT.

V gene TRBV4-1 combines with J gene TRBJ1-5; D perhaps matches TRBD1 (6 bases). V gave up 0 bases and J gave up 2 bases, with 11 bases separating them. CDR3 length equals 16 residues. Germline-derived CDR1 and CDR2 are MGHRA and YSYEKL. The chain's CDR3 is CASSQDMGAGNQPQHF. As DNA, the CDR3 is TGCGCCAGCAGCCAAGATATGGGGGCAGGCAATCAGCCCCAGCATTTT.

This clone has a single count. J is TRBJ2-3 and V is TRBV1; the table's D call of TRBD2 was not tested on the DNA. TRBV1 is given as a pseudogene. This CDR3 region has 14 residues. CDR3 amino acids: CTSIAGGVPDTQYF. The DNA of the CDR3 is TGCACCAGCATAGCGGGGGGGGTCCCAGATACGCAGTATTTT.

This clone showed up just a few times. V and J are TRBV7-9 and TRBJ1-2, with D uncertain. Germline CDR1 reads SEHNR; CDR2 reads FQNEAQ (reference sequence). The CDR3 length is 15 residues. V was pared by 0 bases and J by 2 bases, with 10 bases between. The CDR3 protein is CASSLAETANYGYTF. CDR3 bases: TGTGCCAGCAGCTTAGCGGAGACTGCGAACTATGGCTACACCTTC.

This clone has a single count. The chain combines TRBV2 with TRBJ1-4; D perhaps matches TRBD1 (5 bases). Trimming shortened V by 4 bases and J by 6 bases, and 18 bases separated the two germline ends. Germline CDR1 is SNHLY and CDR2 is FYNNEI. The CDR3 is 16 residues long. CDR3 amino acids: CASSGLTGYSDEKLFF. The CDR3 bases are TGTGCCAGCAGTGGCCTTACAGGCTACAGTGATGAAAAACTGTTTTTT.

The chain carries TRBV5-6 and TRBJ2-2, with 12 bases matching TRBD1. CDR3 size: 16 residues. The trim removed 4 bases at V and 9 bases at J, leaving 10 bases unmatched. Germline V CDR1 and CDR2: SGHDT, YYEEEE. The CDR3 reads CASSDAGTGGSWELFF. CDR3 coding DNA: TGTGCCAGCAGCGACGCTGGGACAGGGGGCTCTTGGGAGCTGTTTTTT.